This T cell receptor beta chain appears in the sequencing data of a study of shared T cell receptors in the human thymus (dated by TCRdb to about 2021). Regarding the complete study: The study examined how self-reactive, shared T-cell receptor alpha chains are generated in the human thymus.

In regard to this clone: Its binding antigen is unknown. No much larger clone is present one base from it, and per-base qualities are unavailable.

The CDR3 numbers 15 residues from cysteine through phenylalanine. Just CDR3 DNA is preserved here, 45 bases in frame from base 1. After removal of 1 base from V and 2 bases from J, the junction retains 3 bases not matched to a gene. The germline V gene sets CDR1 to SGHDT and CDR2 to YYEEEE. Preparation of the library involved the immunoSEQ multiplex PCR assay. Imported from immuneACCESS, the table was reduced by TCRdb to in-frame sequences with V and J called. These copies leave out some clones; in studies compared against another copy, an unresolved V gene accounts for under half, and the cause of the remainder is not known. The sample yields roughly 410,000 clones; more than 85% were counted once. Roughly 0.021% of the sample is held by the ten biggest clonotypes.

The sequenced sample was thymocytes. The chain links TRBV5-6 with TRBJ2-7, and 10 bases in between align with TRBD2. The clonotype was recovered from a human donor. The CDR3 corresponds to CASSLTSGKAYEQYF. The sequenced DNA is TGTGCCAGCAGCTTGACTAGCGGGAAAGCCTACGAGCAGTACTTC.